One TCR beta chain is described in this entry. The table came from immunoSEQ multiplex PCR; TCRdb's copy has only in-frame clones and leaves some out. The sample holds around 310,000 clones; 80% are singletons and the top ten take 6.7%. V dropped 5 bases and J dropped 2 bases, with 4 bases sitting between them. Per germline, CDR1 LGHNA and CDR2 YSLEER. The CDR3 is made up of 13 amino acids. These data originate in a study of cytotoxic CD8 clonotypes in ibrutinib-treated CLL. The chain has TRBV4-3 and TRBJ2-6; D is unclear. Sequences were derived from PBMCs, sampled before ibrutinib treatment. The origin of this receptor is a human donor with chronic lymphocytic leukemia. CDR3 bases: TGCGCCAGCAGCTATCCTGGGGCCAACGTCCTGACTTTC. It is translated as CASSYPGANVLTF.